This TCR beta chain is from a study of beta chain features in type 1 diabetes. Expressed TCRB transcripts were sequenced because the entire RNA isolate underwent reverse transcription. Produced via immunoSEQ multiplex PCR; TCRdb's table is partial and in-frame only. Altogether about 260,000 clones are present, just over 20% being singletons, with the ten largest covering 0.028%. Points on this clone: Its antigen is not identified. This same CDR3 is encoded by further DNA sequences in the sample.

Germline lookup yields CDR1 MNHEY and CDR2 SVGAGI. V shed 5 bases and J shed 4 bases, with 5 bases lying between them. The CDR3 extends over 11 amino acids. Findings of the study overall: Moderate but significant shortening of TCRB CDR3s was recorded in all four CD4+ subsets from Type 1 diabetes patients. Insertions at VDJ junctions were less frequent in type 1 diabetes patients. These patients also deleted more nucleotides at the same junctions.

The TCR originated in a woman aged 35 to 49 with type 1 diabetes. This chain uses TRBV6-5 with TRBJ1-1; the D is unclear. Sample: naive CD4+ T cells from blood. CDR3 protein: CASSRGTEAFF. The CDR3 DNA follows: TGTGCCAGCAGTCGCGGCACTGAAGCTTTCTTT.